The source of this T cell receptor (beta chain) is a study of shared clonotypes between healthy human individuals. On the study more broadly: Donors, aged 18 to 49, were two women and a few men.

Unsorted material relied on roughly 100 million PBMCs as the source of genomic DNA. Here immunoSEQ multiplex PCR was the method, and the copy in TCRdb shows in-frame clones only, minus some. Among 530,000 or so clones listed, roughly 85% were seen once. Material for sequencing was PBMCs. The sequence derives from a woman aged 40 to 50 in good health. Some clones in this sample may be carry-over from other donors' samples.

This CDR3 reads CASSLGGQADEQYF. CDR3 DNA: TGTGCCAGCAGCTTAGGCGGACAGGCGGACGAGCAGTACTTC. This sequence joins TRBV7-9 and TRBJ2-5; 7 bases are a match to TRBD1. The end of the DNA aligns better with TRBJ2-7, so the J call may be wrong. This CDR3 spans 14 amino acids. Germline assignment: CDR1 SEHNR and CDR2 FQNEAQ (reference sequence).